This TCR beta chain is from a study of graft-versus-host responses after intestinal transplantation. Study-level information: Multivisceral, liver-intestinal, or isolated intestinal transplants were performed in recipients. Every recipient had anti-thymocyte globulin induction and approximately 3 years of tacrolimus plus steroids. Notes on the study in general: Elevated graft-versus-host to host-versus-graft clonal ratios in allografts were recorded for patients with graft-donor T cell macrochimerism. GvH clones turned up in recipient marrow; some had shown up first in ileum or blood.

Trimming stripped 4 bases from V and 0 bases from J, with 8 bases between. The CDR3 sequence is 13 residues long. CDR1 is SGDLS and CDR2 is YYNGEE in the germline V gene. On this clone itself: Its antigen is unknown.

Data came from immunoSEQ multiplex PCR; TCRdb stores just in-frame clones and leaves some out. Counted here are about 85,000 clones, around 93% occurring once; the ten biggest clones make up 7.6%. This TCR was sampled from a human donor who was the organ donor for an intestinal transplant. The V call is TRBV9, the J call TRBJ2-7, with a possible D match to TRBD1 (6 bases). The sample here was unstimulated CD8+ T cells sorted from spleen or lymph node cells, taken before transplant. The CDR3 sequence is CASSPDSSYEQYF. DNA of the CDR3: TGTGCCAGCAGCCCGGACAGCTCCTACGAGCAGTACTTC.